This passage covers 13 T cell receptor beta chains from one sample sequenced in a study of shared clonotypes between healthy human individuals. TCRdb's table, derived via immunoSEQ multiplex PCR, lists solely in-frame clones and lacks some. The sample gives more than 2,000,000 clones, over 90% of which show up once; under 0.45% is in the top ten. Sequenced sample: naive CD4+ T cells from PBMCs. Sample subset: CD45RA+ positively selected. These receptors all stem from a young man in good health. Some clones in this sample may be carry-over from other donors' samples.

The chain employs TRBV7-9 and TRBJ2-1; 14 nucleotides match TRBD2. The CDR3 totals 15 residues. J gave up 9 bases and V 3 bases, and 4 bases lay outside the gene matches. Germline-derived CDR1 and CDR2 are SEHNR and FQNEAQ (reference sequence). CDR3 residues: CASSLRLAGGGEQFF. The CDR3 region has the DNA TGTGCCAGCAGCTTGCGACTAGCGGGAGGGGGTGAGCAGTTCTTC.

The V and J genes are TRBV28 and TRBJ1-1; D is possibly TRBD1 (5 bases). Germline V lookup: CDR1 MDHEN, CDR2 SYDVKM. Trimming left V 7 bases short and J 5 bases short, with 14 bases between. The CDR3 consists of 13 residues. CDR3 loop: CASIGVGGTEAFF. Here the CDR3 DNA reads TGTGCCAGCATAGGAGTCGGGGGGACTGAAGCTTTCTTT.

This chain joins TRBV30 and TRBJ2-2, with D tentatively TRBD2 (6 bases). Germline CDR1 is GTSNPN and CDR2 is SVGIG (reference sequence). This CDR3 is built from 17 residues. Trimming stripped 0 bases from V and 1 base from J, with 15 bases between. CDR3 loop: CAWSVPGLNLNTGELFF. CDR3 bases: TGTGCCTGGAGTGTACCGGGACTCAACCTGAACACCGGGGAGCTGTTTTTT.

This chain joins TRBV4-1 and TRBJ1-5, with D unclear. Trimming took off 0 bases at V and 0 bases at J, with 15 bases between the two ends. In germline, CDR1 is MGHRA, CDR2 YSYEKL. The CDR3 covers 18 residues. CDR3 sequence: CASSQDPGFGSSNQPQHF. CDR3 DNA sequence: TGCGCCAGCAGCCAAGATCCAGGATTTGGTTCTAGCAATCAGCCCCAGCATTTT.

J is TRBJ1-1 and V is TRBV6-5, with TRBD1 as a possible D gene (6 bases). Germline V gives CDR1 MNHEY, CDR2 SVGAGI. V shed 2 bases and J shed 1 base, with 14 bases lying between them. The CDR3 sequence is 16 residues long. The CDR3 DNA reads TGTGCCAGCAGTTACGTGGGGGCAATGGAGAACACTGAAGCTTTCTTT. It codes for CASSYVGAMENTEAFF.

The chain's CDR3 is CASSSPAGRPQHF. The CDR3 DNA is TGTGCCAGCAGTTCGCCCGCGGGACGGCCCCAGCATTTT. The chain is built from TRBV6-6 and TRBJ1-5, with a weak D call TRBD1 (5 bases). The CDR3 sequence is 13 residues long. V was pared by 4 bases and J by 9 bases, with 13 bases between. Germline CDR1 reads MNHNY; CDR2 reads SVGAGI (reference sequence).

V usage is TRBV29-1 and J usage is TRBJ2-7, with 14 nucleotides matching TRBD2. Trimming cost V 4 bases and J 5 bases; bases outside gene matches: 7. Germline V gene sequence: CDR1 SQVTM, CDR2 ANQGSEA. The length of the CDR3 is 15 residues. The CDR3 region has the DNA TGCAGCGTTGTAGGGACTAGCGGGGGTAAGGACGAGCAGTACTTC. It codes for CSVVGTSGGKDEQYF.

This chain's CDR3 is CASSSGSLYEQYF. CDR3 DNA sequence: TGTGCCAGCAGTAGCGGGAGTCTCTACGAGCAGTACTTC. The V gene is TRBV27, the J gene TRBJ2-7, with 8 bases identical to TRBD2. V shed 5 bases, J shed 3 bases, and the junction held 3 bases outside the gene matches. The CDR3 runs 13 residues. Looked up from germline, CDR1 is MNHEY and CDR2 is SMNVEV (reference sequence).

J is TRBJ2-7 and V is TRBV29-1, with D perhaps given as TRBD1 or TRBD2 (5 bases each). The length of the CDR3 is 14 residues. Between the trimmed V and J ends, which lost 4 bases and 3 bases, there was a span of 16 bases. Germline lookup yields CDR1 SQVTM and CDR2 ANQGSEA. The CDR3 DNA sequence: TGCAGCGTTGTCCCCGGGACCAAATACTACGAGCAGTACTTC. This codes for CSVVPGTKYYEQYF.

This chain links TRBV7-8 with TRBJ1-5; no firm D call. The V end was cut by 5 bases, the J end by 2 bases, with 19 bases between. The CDR3 covers 17 residues. The germline V gene has CDR1 SGHVS and CDR2 FQNEAQ. The CDR3 sequence: CASSPGAVSLGNQPQHF. The CDR3 DNA reads TGTGCCAGCAGCCCGGGCGCGGTTTCGCTCGGCAATCAGCCCCAGCATTTT.

The V and J genes are TRBV28 and TRBJ2-2; 7 positions match TRBD1. CDR1 and CDR2 from the germline V gene are MDHEN and SYDVKM. The CDR3 loop spans 15 amino acids. Trimming took 3 bases from V and 4 from J; bases not matched to a gene: 5. The CDR3 loop is CASSFSGGFTGELFF. The CDR3 nucleotides read TGTGCCAGCAGTTTCTCAGGGGGTTTCACCGGGGAGCTGTTTTTT.

CDR3 residues: CASSPTGLHTGELFF. CDR3 DNA: TGTGCCAGCAGTCCTACTGGGCTTCACACCGGGGAGCTGTTTTTT. The chain recombines TRBV27 with TRBJ2-2, with unresolved D. From germline, CDR1 is MNHEY and CDR2 SMNVEV (reference sequence). The length of the CDR3 is 15 residues. Trimming cost V 5 bases and J 3 bases, with 13 bases left between them.

This sequence joins TRBV2 and TRBJ1-3; D is perhaps TRBD1 (5 bases). This CDR3 has 15 amino acids. Germline CDR1 SNHLY, CDR2 FYNNEI. The germline V and J ends were trimmed by 6 bases and 0 bases, with 12 bases remaining between them. The CDR3 sequence is CASSRRGPSGNTIYF. The CDR3 DNA reads TGTGCCAGCAGCAGACGGGGACCCTCTGGAAACACCATATATTTT.